This TCR beta chain is from a study of OX40 agonist ivuxolimab in advanced cancers. Germline V gene data show CDR1 as LNHNV and CDR2 as YYDKDF (reference sequence). The CDR3 consists of 16 residues. J lost 0 bases, V lost 2 bases, and 4 bases had no gene match. This clone was recorded only once. The method was immunoSEQ multiplex PCR; TCRdb's version includes in-frame clones alone and lacks a portion of them. The data contain tens of thousands of clones, 80% to 90% of them singletons. The specimen comprised CD4+ or CD8+ T cells sorted from blood, sampled in a trial of the OX40 agonist ivuxolimab. The V call is TRBV15, the J call TRBJ1-5; 7 bases are a match to TRBD1. The TCR comes from an adult with an advanced solid tumor such as melanoma, head and neck, liver or kidney cancer. CDR3 nucleotide sequence: TGTGCCACCAGCAGATCGGGACAGCGTAGCAATCAGCCCCAGCATTTT. The encoded protein is CATSRSGQRSNQPQHF.